The 26 T cell receptor beta chains below all came from one sample that was sequenced in a study of blood T cell repertoires in COVID-19. TCRdb's copy holds only in-frame clones and misses some; the assay was immunoSEQ multiplex PCR. The sample comprises hundreds of thousands of clones, around 80% of which are singletons, and 5.7% rests with the top ten. Sequencing input: peripheral blood. The receptors here all came from a man aged 80 or over with acute or convalescent COVID-19.

This clone was detected once. The CDR3, as DNA: TGTGCCAGCAGCTTGGGACTAGCCCTTAGCACAGATACGCAGTATTTT. Encoded protein: CASSLGLALSTDTQYF. The V gene is TRBV5-5, the J gene TRBJ2-3; 7 bases are shared with TRBD2. The V gene's germline CDR1 is SGHKS and CDR2 YYEKEE (reference sequence). This CDR3 has 16 residues. Trimming at V came to 0 bases and at J to 0 bases, leaving 4 bases not matched to a gene.

Only a few counts were recorded for this clone. The CDR3 DNA is TGCAGCGTTGAAGAAGGACAGGGTCGGTACTTC. Its translation is CSVEEGQGRYF. This chain links TRBV29-1 with TRBJ2-7, with 8 bases matching TRBD1. The CDR3 has 11 residues. The germline gives CDR1 SQVTM, CDR2 ANQGSEA. V was pared by 0 bases and J by 12 bases, with 4 bases of the junction left unmatched.

The chain links TRBV6-5 to TRBJ2-3, with 14 bases aligning to TRBD2. V lost 6 bases, J lost 4 bases, and 3 bases stayed unmatched. The germline CDR1 and CDR2 sequences are MNHEY and SVGAGI. The CDR3 consists of 15 residues. The CDR3 sequence is CASRGLAGAADTQYF. DNA for the CDR3: TGTGCCAGCAGGGGACTAGCGGGGGCCGCAGATACGCAGTATTTT.

In this sample, this clone turned up many times. The chain joins TRBV4-1 to TRBJ2-3; TRBD2 agrees at 7 bases. V shed 3 bases, J shed 2 bases, and the junction held 5 bases outside the gene matches. The CDR3 spans 15 residues. Germline assignment: CDR1 MGHRA and CDR2 YSYEKL. The CDR3 coding sequence is TGCGCCAGCAGCCAGGGAAGCGGGATCACAGATACGCAGTATTTT. It translates to CASSQGSGITDTQYF.

This clone was recorded a few times. J is TRBJ2-1 and V is TRBV3-1 (or the pseudogene TRBV3-2), with unresolved D. The CDR3 sequence is 13 residues long. With 1 base removed from V and 7 bases from J, the gap between germline ends came to 8 bases. Germline loops: CDR1 LGHDT, CDR2 YNNKEL (reference sequence). The CDR3 spells CASSQGNWNEQFF. Here the CDR3 DNA reads TGTGCCAGCAGCCAAGGAAACTGGAATGAGCAGTTCTTC.

This chain uses TRBV11-3 with TRBJ2-1; D possibly corresponds to TRBD1 (6 bases). This CDR3 region has 14 residues. The V end lost 11 bases, the J end lost 8 bases, and 22 bases lay between the germline ends. Germline CDR1 and CDR2: SGHNT and YENEEA. The CDR3 sequence is CARGRDTGIDEQFF. Here the CDR3 DNA reads TGTGCCCGGGGCCGGGACACAGGGATCGATGAGCAGTTCTTC.

The chain recombines TRBV28 with TRBJ1-6; 8 bases map to TRBD1. This CDR3 spans 16 amino acids. The trim removed 5 bases at V and 8 bases at J, leaving 11 bases unmatched. Germline V lookup: CDR1 MDHEN, CDR2 SYDVKM. The CDR3, as DNA: TGTGCCAGCAGTCCCCCGGACAGGGTCCCTGATTCACCCCTCCACTTT. Its protein is CASSPPDRVPDSPLHF.

The chain recombines TRBV6-5 with TRBJ2-1; 7 bases fit TRBD2. With 7 bases clipped from V and 0 bases from J, the junction kept 6 bases outside the gene matches. The CDR3 length is 15 residues. In germline, CDR1 is MNHEY, CDR2 SVGAGI. In DNA, the CDR3 is TGTGCCAGCATGGAAATAGCGGGCTCCTACAATGAGCAGTTCTTC. The encoded protein is CASMEIAGSYNEQFF.

The genes are TRBV5-1 and TRBJ1-2, with 7 bases matching TRBD1. Germline CDR1 reads SGHRS; CDR2 reads YFSETQ. The CDR3 is 17 residues long. Trimming removed 3 bases from V and 4 bases from J; junction bases left unmatched: 15. The CDR3 is CASSSEGLQGGGYGYTF. Written as DNA, the CDR3 is TGCGCCAGCAGCTCTGAGGGGTTGCAGGGGGGAGGCTATGGCTACACCTTC.

This clone was found a few times. The chain combines TRBV28 with TRBJ2-7, with D perhaps matching TRBD1 (6 bases). Germline loops: CDR1 MDHEN, CDR2 SYDVKM. Trimming left V 2 bases short and J 8 bases short, with 16 bases between. The CDR3 totals 14 residues. The CDR3 region has the DNA TGTGCCAGCAGTTTACTGGGGGCGGCCAGTCAGCAGTACTTC. Encoded protein: CASSLLGAASQQYF. Supplemented by reference TRBV28 and TRBJ2-7, the full variable domain reads DVKVTQSSRYLVKRTGEKVFLECVQDMDHENMFWYRQDPGLGLRLIYFSYDVKMKEKGDIPEGYSVSREKKERFSLILESASTNQTSMYLCASSLLGAASQQYFGPGTRLTVT.

The CDR3 nucleotides are TGTGCCAGCTCGGAGAATCAGCCCCAGCATTTT. The encoded protein is CASSENQPQHF. The V call is TRBV28, the J call TRBJ1-5; D is unclear. Germline-derived CDR1 and CDR2 are MDHEN and SYDVKM. The CDR3 is 11 amino acids. V was cut by 8 bases and J by 4 bases, with 6 bases left in between.

J is TRBJ2-1 and V is TRBV28; no clear D. The CDR3 sequence is 16 residues long. The V gene lost 8 bases and the J gene lost 0 bases, with 17 bases spanning the gap. Germline values: CDR1 MDHEN, CDR2 SYDVKM. CDR3 DNA: TGTGCCAGCCATACCTCTAGTCCGCGCTCCTACAATGAGCAGTTCTTC. Residues: CASHTSSPRSYNEQFF.

The rearrangement joins TRBV10-3 to TRBJ2-7; TRBD1 matches at 7 bases. Trimming at V came to 2 bases and at J to 7 bases, leaving 5 bases not matched to a gene. Germline lookup yields CDR1 ENHRY and CDR2 SYGVKD. The CDR3 length is 13 residues. The CDR3 here is CAISEGQAREQYF. The DNA of the CDR3 is TGTGCCATCAGTGAGGGACAGGCCAGGGAGCAGTACTTC.

V is TRBV5-4 and J is TRBJ2-1; 14 bases are a match to TRBD2. Trimming removed 4 bases from V and 10 bases from J; junction bases left unmatched: 10. Looked up from germline, CDR1 is SGHNT and CDR2 is YYREEE (reference sequence). The CDR3 spans 16 residues. The CDR3 region is CASSEHPRTSGGEQFF. CDR3 nucleotide sequence: TGTGCCAGCAGCGAGCACCCGCGGACTAGCGGGGGGGAGCAGTTCTTC.

The chain joins TRBV30 to TRBJ2-1, with TRBD2 identical over 11 bases. Per germline, CDR1 GTSNPN and CDR2 SVGIG (reference sequence). V shed 5 bases and J 10 bases; nucleotides not matched to a gene: 25. The CDR3 covers 19 residues. The CDR3 loop is CAWLGLVASGRTYPREQFF. DNA for the CDR3: TGTGCCTGGCTGGGTTTGGTGGCTAGCGGGAGGACCTACCCTAGGGAGCAGTTCTTC.

This chain connects TRBV5-4 to TRBJ2-3; 7 positions match TRBD2. The germline V gene encodes CDR1 SGHNT and CDR2 YYREEE (reference sequence). Germline trimming cut 1 base from V and 0 bases from J; bases unmatched to any gene: 8. The CDR3 has 17 amino acids. The CDR3 region has the DNA TGTGCCAGCAGCTTGAGGGCTAGCGGAACAAGCACAGATACGCAGTATTTT. Its protein product is CASSLRASGTSTDTQYF.

This chain connects TRBV18 to TRBJ2-3; the D gene is possibly TRBD2 (8 bases). The V gene lost 6 bases and the J gene lost 6 bases, with 28 bases spanning the gap. The germline CDR1 and CDR2 sequences are KGHSH and LQKENI. The CDR3 runs 18 residues. The CDR3 sequence is CASSSTGSTGTRMDTQYF. The CDR3 DNA is TGTGCCAGCTCGTCGACAGGGAGTACGGGGACTAGGATGGATACGCAGTATTTT.

The genes are TRBV11-2 and TRBJ2-7; the match to TRBD1 covers 9 bases. In germline, CDR1 is SGHAT, CDR2 FQNNGV. This CDR3 region has 15 residues. Germline trimming cut 0 bases from V and 5 bases from J; bases unmatched to any gene: 5. CDR3 in DNA: TGTGCCAGCAGCTTAGATCTACAGGGGGCGAACGAGCAGTACTTC. Its translation: CASSLDLQGANEQYF. The full variable domain, rest sourced from reference TRBV11-2 and TRBJ2-7, is EAGVAQSPRYKIIEKRQSVAFWCNPISGHATLYWYQQILGQGPKLLIQFQNNGVVDDSQLPKDRFSAERLKGVDSTLKIQPAKLEDSAVYLCASSLDLQGANEQYFGPGTRLTVT.

The chain employs TRBV7-9 and TRBJ2-1, with 9 positions matching TRBD2. Trimming at V came to 5 bases and at J to 3 bases, leaving 8 bases not matched to a gene. Germline V gene data show CDR1 as SEHNR and CDR2 as FQNEAQ (reference sequence). The CDR3 spans 16 residues. CDR3: CASSRRLAEYYNEQFF. The DNA of the CDR3 is TGTGCCAGCAGCCGAAGACTAGCGGAGTACTACAATGAGCAGTTCTTC.

CDR3 sequence: CASSQSGRGTQYF. The CDR3 DNA reads TGCGCCAGCAGCCAATCGGGGAGAGGGACGCAGTATTTT. This chain uses TRBV4-1 with TRBJ2-3, with D maybe TRBD2 (5 bases). The ends were cut back, 2 bases at V and 9 bases at J, with 12 bases in the middle. Germline CDR1 and CDR2: MGHRA and YSYEKL. The CDR3 extends over 13 amino acids.

The rearrangement joins TRBV24-1 to TRBJ2-3; 11 nucleotides match TRBD1. The V gene's germline CDR1 is KGHDR and CDR2 SFDVKD. V was pared by 9 bases and J by 1 base, with 2 bases of the junction left unmatched. This CDR3 is 14 amino acids long. CDR3 DNA: TGTGCCACCGGGACAGGGGGTGGCACAGATACGCAGTATTTT. Residues: CATGTGGGTDTQYF.

V and J are TRBV10-3 and TRBJ2-1, with 8 bases aligning to TRBD2. This CDR3 contains 15 residues. Germline V gene lookup returns CDR1 ENHRY and CDR2 SYGVKD. Unmatched junction bases numbered 13, after V lost 10 bases and J lost 5 bases. CDR3 loop: CATGSPGGGNNEQFF. CDR3 nucleotide sequence: TGTGCCACCGGATCTCCGGGAGGGGGGAACAATGAGCAGTTCTTC.

The chain links TRBV7-9 to TRBJ2-1, with D possibly TRBD2 on 5 matching bases. Germline CDR1 SEHNR, CDR2 FQNEAQ (reference sequence). The CDR3 has 14 amino acids. The V end was cut by 5 bases, the J end by 5 bases, with 13 bases between. The CDR3: CASSPGMTNNEQFF. The CDR3 DNA sequence: TGTGCCAGCAGCCCCGGGATGACAAACAATGAGCAGTTCTTC.

This clone was seen just once. This chain uses TRBV28 with TRBJ2-7; 7 bases line up with TRBD1. After removal of 10 bases from V and 3 bases from J, the junction contained 6 bases not matched to a gene. Germline CDR1 MDHEN, CDR2 SYDVKM. The CDR3 totals 12 residues. CDR3 amino acids: CATTGTVYEQYF. For the CDR3, the DNA is TGTGCCACAACCGGGACAGTCTACGAGCAGTACTTC.

The rearrangement uses TRBV2 and TRBJ1-1, with unresolved D. CDR1 and CDR2 (germline): SNHLY, FYNNEI. V gave up 2 bases and J gave up 8 bases, with 12 bases separating them. The CDR3 runs to 13 residues. In DNA form, the CDR3 reads TGTGCCAGCAGTGAATGGTACAGCCGCGAAGCTTTCTTT. It yields the protein CASSEWYSREAFF. The variable domain in full, with the rest retrieved from reference TRBV2 and TRBJ1-1, is EPEVTQTPSHQVTQMGQEVILRCVPISNHLYFYWYRQILGQKVEFLVSFYNNEISEKSEIFDDQFSVERPDGSNFTLKIRSTKLEDSAMYFCASSEWYSREAFFGQGTRLTVV.

Written as DNA, the CDR3 is TGCGCCAGCAACTTCATGGGACAGGGTATGTGGGAGCAGTACTTC. Translating gives CASNFMGQGMWEQYF. This chain joins TRBV5-1 and TRBJ2-7; 9 positions agree with TRBD1. This CDR3 comprises 15 residues. Germline CDR1 and CDR2: SGHRS and YFSETQ. With V trimmed by 6 bases and J by 7 bases, 14 bases remained unmatched.